The TCR beta chain under discussion was sequenced for a study of shared clonotypes between healthy human individuals. As to this clone: What it recognizes is unknown.

The naive CD8 subset, CD45RO-negative cells positively selected for CCR7, excluded terminally differentiated effector memory CD45RA+ cells. Each cell subset's genomic DNA was divided evenly among several immunoSEQ plates. Replicate PCRs for sorted subsets used approximately 190 ng DNA; this equaled 25,000 to 30,000 T cell genomes. The method was immunoSEQ multiplex PCR; TCRdb's version includes in-frame clones alone and lacks a portion of them. The sample gives roughly 590,000 clones, just under 97% of which show up once; roughly 0.1% is in the top ten. The V and J ends lost 4 bases and 6 bases, in that order; junction bases with no gene match: 1. The CDR3 is made up of 12 amino acids. CDR1 and CDR2 from the germline V gene are SEHNR and FQNEAQ (reference sequence). The study's findings and limits: Estimated richness values were generally larger in naive subsets than in memory subsets. Across several donors, naive CD4 shared around 5%, naive CD8 about 3.2%, memory CD4 roughly 2.4%, memory CD8 0.4%.

The sequencing sample was made of naive CD8+ T cells sorted from blood. The receptor was isolated from a woman between 25 and 40 years old in good health. V is TRBV7-9 and J is TRBJ2-3; 7 nucleotides match TRBD2. The CDR3 nucleotides are TGTGCCAGCAGCTGGACTAGTGATACGCAGTATTTT. It encodes CASSWTSDTQYF.